The 5 T cell receptor beta chains below were found in one sample sequenced in a study of cytomegalovirus exposure and HLA in healthy donors. Primers included in the PCR were 60 Vbeta and 13 Jbeta primers. Sequenced by immunoSEQ multiplex PCR; TCRdb stores in-frame clones only, minus some. The table records roughly 80,000 clones, around 81% of them present only once. Input material: PBMCs. Receptors originate from a woman aged 25 to 45 in good health and CMV-seronegative.

CDR3 sequence: CASSPPGWGNTEAFF. CDR3 in DNA: TGTGCCAGCAGCCCACCAGGGTGGGGGAACACTGAAGCTTTCTTT. This chain joins TRBV6-5 and TRBJ1-1, with TRBD1 as a possible D gene (5 bases). This CDR3 has 15 amino acids. V lost 6 bases and J 1 base, leaving 15 bases between the germline ends. Germline assignment: CDR1 MNHEY and CDR2 SVGAGI.

V usage is TRBV5-1 and J usage is TRBJ2-7; 10 bases agree with TRBD1. Trimming took 4 bases from V and 4 from J; bases not matched to a gene: 5. CDR1 and CDR2 from the germline V gene are SGHRS and YFSETQ. The CDR3 sequence is 14 residues long. DNA for the CDR3: TGCGCCAGCAGCGAGGACAGGGGGTCTTACGAGCAGTACTTC. It translates to CASSEDRGSYEQYF.

V and J are TRBV18 and TRBJ2-1; the match to TRBD2 covers 11 bases. The germline gives CDR1 KGHSH, CDR2 LQKENI. V was clipped by 0 bases and J by 5 bases; unmatched bases: 9. The CDR3 length is 18 residues. The CDR3 reads CASSPPGLADGGHNEQFF. The CDR3 DNA follows: TGTGCCAGCTCACCACCGGGACTAGCGGACGGGGGACACAATGAGCAGTTCTTC. Drawing the rest from reference TRBV18 and TRBJ2-1, the complete variable domain is NAGVMQNPRHLVRRRGQEARLRCSPMKGHSHVYWYRQLPEEGLKFMVYLQKENIIDESGMPKERFSAEFPKEGPSILRIQQVVRGDSAAYFCASSPPGLADGGHNEQFFGPGTRLTVL.

This clone was counted once. The chain uses TRBV29-1 and TRBJ1-2; a possible D gene is TRBD1 (6 bases). CDR1 is SQVTM and CDR2 is ANQGSEA in the germline V gene. V was shortened by 6 bases and J by 0 bases, with 17 bases between the two germline ends. This CDR3 contains 15 residues. The CDR3: CSVAGARRANYGYTF. As DNA, the CDR3 is TGCAGCGTAGCGGGGGCCAGGAGAGCTAACTATGGCTACACCTTC.

This rearrangement joins TRBV14 to TRBJ1-5; 8 bases fit TRBD1. The germline V gene encodes CDR1 SGHDN and CDR2 FVKESK. Trimming cost V 5 bases and J 0 bases; bases outside gene matches: 21. CDR3 length equals 21 residues. DNA for the CDR3: TGTGCCAGCAGCAAAACCAGAATCCCACCGGGACAGGAATATAGCAATCAGCCCCAGCATTTT. Its protein is CASSKTRIPPGQEYSNQPQHF.